A selection of T cell receptor beta chains follows, all from one sample in a study of blood T cells in healthy people across ages. TCRdb called the 5' RACE reads again in MiXCR, with one record for every CDR3 protein. The data show roughly 1,500,000 distinct CDR3 sequences, 35% to 45% seen once. Sequenced material: blood. These TCRs come from a woman aged 18-29 years in good health. The CDR3 runs from the conserved cysteine through the conserved F or W. Fields, in order: CDR3 DNA, CDR3 protein, J gene, V gene, clone size, D gene. D genes are given only for firm matches. Size values are once, few and many counts, or a class for expanded clones, and some rows have none.

cdr3_nt: TGTGCCAGCAGCCCGGAATTGGCCAGACCTAACTATGGCTACACCTTC; cdr3_aa: CASSPELARPNYGYTF; j_call: TRBJ1-2; v_call: TRBV3-1; clone_size: NA; d_call: NA
cdr3_nt: TGTGCCAGCAGTGCCAGGGGAGGGTCCTATGGCTACACCTTC; cdr3_aa: CASSARGGSYGYTF; j_call: TRBJ1-2; v_call: TRBV6-1; clone_size: NA; d_call: NA
cdr3_nt: TGCGCCAGCAGCCAAGATGCGCGGGGGGGCCTTAACGAGCAGTACTTC; cdr3_aa: CASSQDARGGLNEQYF; j_call: TRBJ2-7; v_call: TRBV4-1; clone_size: NA; d_call: TRBD2
cdr3_nt: TGTGCCAGCACCGCGGACAGGGGCTATGGCTACACCTTC; cdr3_aa: CASTADRGYGYTF; j_call: TRBJ1-2; v_call: TRBV6-2/TRBV6-3; clone_size: NA; d_call: TRBD1
cdr3_nt: TGTGCCGGCAGCTTAAGGAAAGGAGGCGCAGATACGCAGTATTTT; cdr3_aa: CAGSLRKGGADTQYF; j_call: TRBJ2-3; v_call: TRBV7-9; clone_size: once; d_call: NA
cdr3_nt: TGTGCCAGTCTATCGGGCGGCTCTGGGGCCAACGTCCTGACTTTC; cdr3_aa: CASLSGGSGANVLTF; j_call: TRBJ2-6; v_call: TRBV19; clone_size: few; d_call: NA
cdr3_nt: TGTGCCAGCAGCGTTAGGGGGAGTGTAGTCGATGAGCAGTACTTC; cdr3_aa: CASSVRGSVVDEQYF; j_call: TRBJ2-7; v_call: TRBV9; clone_size: NA; d_call: NA
cdr3_nt: TGTGCCAGCAGCCCCGGGGGCGCGGGGAATCAGCCCCAGCATTTT; cdr3_aa: CASSPGGAGNQPQHF; j_call: TRBJ1-5; v_call: TRBV7-8; clone_size: few; d_call: NA
cdr3_nt: TGTGCCAGCTCACCACGTTCTTCCACAATGAACACTGAAGCTTTCTTT; cdr3_aa: CASSPRSSTMNTEAFF; j_call: TRBJ1-1; v_call: TRBV18; clone_size: NA; d_call: NA
cdr3_nt: TGTGCCAGTAAAACCGGGACAGGGGTCTATGGCTACACCTTC; cdr3_aa: CASKTGTGVYGYTF; j_call: TRBJ1-2; v_call: TRBV2; clone_size: NA; d_call: TRBD1
cdr3_nt: TGTGCCAGCAGCTGGACGGGGACTCAAGAGACCCAGTACTTC; cdr3_aa: CASSWTGTQETQYF; j_call: TRBJ2-5; v_call: TRBV5-5; clone_size: NA; d_call: NA
cdr3_nt: TGCGCCAGCAGTGACCCAGGACAGGGCAAAAGCGAGCAGTACTTC; cdr3_aa: CASSDPGQGKSEQYF; j_call: TRBJ2-7; v_call: TRBV10-2; clone_size: NA; d_call: TRBD1
cdr3_nt: TGCAGCGTCGCGAGGTTTGCAGGGCAGAACAATGAGCAGTTCTTC; cdr3_aa: CSVARFAGQNNEQFF; j_call: TRBJ2-1; v_call: TRBV29-1; clone_size: few; d_call: NA
cdr3_nt: TGTGCCAGCAGTGACTCCGGAAGGGATGGCTACACCTTC; cdr3_aa: CASSDSGRDGYTF; j_call: TRBJ1-2; v_call: TRBV6-5; clone_size: NA; d_call: NA
cdr3_nt: TGTGCCACCAGCAGAGACAGGGAGGGCTACACCTTC; cdr3_aa: CATSRDREGYTF; j_call: TRBJ1-2; v_call: TRBV15; clone_size: NA; d_call: NA
cdr3_nt: TGTGCCAGCTCCCCAGGGGTAACCGAGGAGACGCAGTATTTT; cdr3_aa: CASSPGVTEETQYF; j_call: TRBJ2-3; v_call: TRBV18; clone_size: once; d_call: NA
cdr3_nt: TGTGCCAGCAGTAAACAGGGGGCCCGCACAGATACGCAGTATTTT; cdr3_aa: CASSKQGARTDTQYF; j_call: TRBJ2-3; v_call: TRBV28; clone_size: few; d_call: TRBD1
cdr3_nt: TGCGCCAGCAGCCAAGATCCCAGGACTAATCAGCCCCAGCATTTT; cdr3_aa: CASSQDPRTNQPQHF; j_call: TRBJ1-5; v_call: TRBV4-1; clone_size: once; d_call: NA
cdr3_nt: TGTGCCAGCAGTCCCGGGACTAGCGGGAGCCTTAAAGAGACCCAGTACTTC; cdr3_aa: CASSPGTSGSLKETQYF; j_call: TRBJ2-5; v_call: TRBV5-5; clone_size: few; d_call: TRBD2
cdr3_nt: TGTGCCAGCAGAACTCGGGGGAGCGGGAGGGCAATTGAGCAGTTCTTC; cdr3_aa: CASRTRGSGRAIEQFF; j_call: TRBJ2-1; v_call: TRBV6-5; clone_size: NA; d_call: TRBD2
cdr3_nt: TGCAGTGCTAGACCACGACAGGGGGTTTATGGCTACACCTTC; cdr3_aa: CSARPRQGVYGYTF; j_call: TRBJ1-2; v_call: TRBV20-1; clone_size: few; d_call: TRBD1
cdr3_nt: TGTGCCAGCAGTTTAGAACAGGAGCGGTACTTC; cdr3_aa: CASSLEQERYF; j_call: TRBJ2-5; v_call: TRBV12-3/TRBV12-4; clone_size: NA; d_call: NA
cdr3_nt: TGTGCCAGCAGCTTTGGGACAGGGGGCGCGAAGGAGGCTTTCTTT; cdr3_aa: CASSFGTGGAKEAFF; j_call: TRBJ1-1; v_call: TRBV7-3; clone_size: NA; d_call: TRBD1
cdr3_nt: TGTGCCAGCAGCGTCAGGGATAGAGCCTCCTACAATGAGCAGTTCTTC; cdr3_aa: CASSVRDRASYNEQFF; j_call: TRBJ2-1; v_call: TRBV9; clone_size: NA; d_call: NA
cdr3_nt: TGCAGCTCTAGTCGGGGCTACACCTTC; cdr3_aa: CSSSRGYTF; j_call: TRBJ1-2; v_call: TRBV29-1; clone_size: NA; d_call: NA
cdr3_nt: TGTGCCAGCAGCGCGGGACAGGGCATCGATGAAGCTTTCTTT; cdr3_aa: CASSAGQGIDEAFF; j_call: TRBJ1-1; v_call: TRBV7-9; clone_size: NA; d_call: TRBD1
cdr3_nt: TGTGCCAGCAGCCCAAAGCCTACAGGGGGGAACTATGGCTACACCTTC; cdr3_aa: CASSPKPTGGNYGYTF; j_call: TRBJ1-2; v_call: TRBV7-9; clone_size: NA; d_call: TRBD1
cdr3_nt: TGTGCCAGCAGCCAAGAAAACAGTTTTTCCTACGAGCAGTACTTC; cdr3_aa: CASSQENSFSYEQYF; j_call: TRBJ2-7; v_call: TRBV14; clone_size: few; d_call: NA
cdr3_nt: TGCGCCAGCCTACTGGTGAGCCTGGGGACTGAAGCTTTCTTT; cdr3_aa: CASLLVSLGTEAFF; j_call: TRBJ1-1; v_call: TRBV10-2; clone_size: few; d_call: NA
cdr3_nt: TGCAGTGCTAGAGATATGGGGGGCCTGAACACTGAAGCTTTCTTT; cdr3_aa: CSARDMGGLNTEAFF; j_call: TRBJ1-1; v_call: TRBV20-1; clone_size: NA; d_call: NA
cdr3_nt: TGTGCCAGCAAAGATAGGGGGGAAAAACTGTTTTTT; cdr3_aa: CASKDRGEKLFF; j_call: TRBJ1-4; v_call: TRBV2; clone_size: NA; d_call: NA
cdr3_nt: TGTGCCAGCAGTTTTAGCGGGGGGGCTCACGAGCAGTACTTC; cdr3_aa: CASSFSGGAHEQYF; j_call: TRBJ2-7; v_call: TRBV28; clone_size: NA; d_call: TRBD2
cdr3_nt: TGTGCCAGCAGTAGGGACATCCATGAGACCCAGTACTTC; cdr3_aa: CASSRDIHETQYF; j_call: TRBJ2-5; v_call: TRBV2; clone_size: NA; d_call: NA
cdr3_nt: TGTGCCAGCTCACCACAAGAAGGGCCGACTGAAGCTTTCTTT; cdr3_aa: CASSPQEGPTEAFF; j_call: TRBJ1-1; v_call: TRBV18; clone_size: NA; d_call: NA
cdr3_nt: TGTGCCAGCAGTCCTCCCCGGGACAGGTCCCCCTACGAGCAGTACTTC; cdr3_aa: CASSPPRDRSPYEQYF; j_call: TRBJ2-7; v_call: TRBV27; clone_size: NA; d_call: TRBD1
cdr3_nt: TGTGCCAGCAGCCAAGAGCAGCGGGTCTACAATGAGCAGTTCTTC; cdr3_aa: CASSQEQRVYNEQFF; j_call: TRBJ2-1; v_call: TRBV4-2; clone_size: NA; d_call: NA
cdr3_nt: TGTGCCAGCAGAAAAGGGACAGGGACTTACAATGAGCAGTTCTTC; cdr3_aa: CASRKGTGTYNEQFF; j_call: TRBJ2-1; v_call: TRBV12-3/TRBV12-4; clone_size: NA; d_call: TRBD1
cdr3_nt: TGTGCCAGCATGCCCTCCCCATCCGGGACTAGCGGGAGTAGCGAGCAGTACTTC; cdr3_aa: CASMPSPSGTSGSSEQYF; j_call: TRBJ2-7; v_call: TRBV7-8; clone_size: NA; d_call: TRBD2
cdr3_nt: TGCAGTGCTAGAGATCCACGGGAAAGCACAGATACGCAGTATTTT; cdr3_aa: CSARDPRESTDTQYF; j_call: TRBJ2-3; v_call: TRBV20-1; clone_size: NA; d_call: NA
cdr3_nt: TGTGCCAGCAGTATAGAGGGACTAGCGGGGGTCTCCTACAATGAGCAGTTCTTC; cdr3_aa: CASSIEGLAGVSYNEQFF; j_call: TRBJ2-1; v_call: TRBV28; clone_size: NA; d_call: TRBD2
cdr3_nt: TGTGCCAGCAGCCAAGGAGAAGGGGGAGCCTACAATGAGCAGTTCTTC; cdr3_aa: CASSQGEGGAYNEQFF; j_call: TRBJ2-1; v_call: TRBV4-2; clone_size: NA; d_call: NA
cdr3_nt: TGTGCCAGCAGCGCTCAGCCGGGACAAGGATCACCCCTCCACTTT; cdr3_aa: CASSAQPGQGSPLHF; j_call: TRBJ1-6; v_call: TRBV7-3; clone_size: NA; d_call: NA
cdr3_nt: TGTGCCAGCAGCTTGGCAGGCGCCTACTACAATGAGCAGTTCTTC; cdr3_aa: CASSLAGAYYNEQFF; j_call: TRBJ2-1; v_call: TRBV7-9; clone_size: few; d_call: NA
cdr3_nt: TGTGCCAGCTCACCGAACGTGATCCTCATGAACACTGAAGCTTTCTTT; cdr3_aa: CASSPNVILMNTEAFF; j_call: TRBJ1-1; v_call: TRBV18; clone_size: NA; d_call: NA
cdr3_nt: TGCAGTGCTCCAACCTTAGCGGGAGGGCCTGTGCAGTTCTTC; cdr3_aa: CSAPTLAGGPVQFF; j_call: TRBJ2-1; v_call: TRBV20-1; clone_size: once; d_call: TRBD2
cdr3_nt: TGTGCCATCAGGGCCAACAGGGGGAGAGACTCTGGAAACACCATATATTTT; cdr3_aa: CAIRANRGRDSGNTIYF; j_call: TRBJ1-3; v_call: TRBV10-3; clone_size: NA; d_call: TRBD1
cdr3_nt: TGTGCCAGCAGTTTCTCGCAGCGGCACTCCTACGAGCAGTACTTC; cdr3_aa: CASSFSQRHSYEQYF; j_call: TRBJ2-7; v_call: TRBV28; clone_size: few; d_call: NA
cdr3_nt: TGCAGCGTTGATCTCTGGGACAGGACAGCTTTCTTT; cdr3_aa: CSVDLWDRTAFF; j_call: TRBJ1-1; v_call: TRBV29-1; clone_size: few; d_call: TRBD1
cdr3_nt: TGCAGTGCTCGTACTAGCGGGGGGGCCTACAATGAGCAGTTCTTC; cdr3_aa: CSARTSGGAYNEQFF; j_call: TRBJ2-1; v_call: TRBV20-1; clone_size: NA; d_call: TRBD2
cdr3_nt: TGTGCCAGCAGTTTAGGGTATAGCTCCTACGAGCAGTACTTC; cdr3_aa: CASSLGYSSYEQYF; j_call: TRBJ2-7; v_call: TRBV12-3/TRBV12-4; clone_size: few; d_call: NA
cdr3_nt: TGTGCCAGCAGCCCGGGACAGGGCAAAGCTAACTATGGCTACACCTTC; cdr3_aa: CASSPGQGKANYGYTF; j_call: TRBJ1-2; v_call: TRBV5-6; clone_size: NA; d_call: TRBD1